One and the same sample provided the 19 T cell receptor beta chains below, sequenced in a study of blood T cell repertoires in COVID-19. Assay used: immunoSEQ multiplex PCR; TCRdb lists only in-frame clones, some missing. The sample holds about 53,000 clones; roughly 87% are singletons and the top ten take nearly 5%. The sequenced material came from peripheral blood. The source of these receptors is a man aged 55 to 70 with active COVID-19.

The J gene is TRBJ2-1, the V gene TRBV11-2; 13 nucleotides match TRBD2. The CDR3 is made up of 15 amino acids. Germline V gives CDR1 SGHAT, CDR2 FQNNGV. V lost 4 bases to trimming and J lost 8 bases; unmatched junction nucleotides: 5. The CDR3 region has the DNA TGTGCCAGCAGCTCGCGAACTAGCGGGAGGGATGAGCAGTTCTTC. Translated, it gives CASSSRTSGRDEQFF. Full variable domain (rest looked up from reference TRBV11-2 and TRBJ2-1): EAGVAQSPRYKIIEKRQSVAFWCNPISGHATLYWYQQILGQGPKLLIQFQNNGVVDDSQLPKDRFSAERLKGVDSTLKIQPAKLEDSAVYLCASSSRTSGRDEQFFGPGTRLTVL.

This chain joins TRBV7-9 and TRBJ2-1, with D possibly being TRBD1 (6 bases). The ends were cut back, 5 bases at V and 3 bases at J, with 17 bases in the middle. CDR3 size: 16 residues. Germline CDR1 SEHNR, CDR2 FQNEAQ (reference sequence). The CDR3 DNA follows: TGTGCCAGCAGCCGACCGACAGGCACACTCTACAATGAGCAGTTCTTC. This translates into CASSRPTGTLYNEQFF.

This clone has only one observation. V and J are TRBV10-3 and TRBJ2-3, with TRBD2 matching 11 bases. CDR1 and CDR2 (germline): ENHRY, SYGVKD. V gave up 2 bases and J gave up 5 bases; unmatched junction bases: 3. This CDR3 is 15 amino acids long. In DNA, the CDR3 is TGTGCCATCAGTGAGCTACTAGCGGGAGAAGATACGCAGTATTTT. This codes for CAISELLAGEDTQYF.

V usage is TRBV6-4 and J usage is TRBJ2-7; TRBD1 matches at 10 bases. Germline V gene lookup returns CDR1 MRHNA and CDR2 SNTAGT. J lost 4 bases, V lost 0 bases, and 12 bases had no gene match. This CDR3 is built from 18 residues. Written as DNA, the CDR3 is TGTGCCAGCAGTGACTCTCGAGTTGGGACAGGGGTGCGTTACGAGCAGTACTTC. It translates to CASSDSRVGTGVRYEQYF.

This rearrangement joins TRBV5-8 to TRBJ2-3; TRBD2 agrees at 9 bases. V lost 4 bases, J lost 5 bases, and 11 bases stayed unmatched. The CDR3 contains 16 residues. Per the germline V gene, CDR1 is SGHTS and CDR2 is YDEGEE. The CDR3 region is CASSVGVAGVVDTQYF. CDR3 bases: TGTGCCAGCAGCGTTGGGGTAGCGGGAGTAGTAGATACGCAGTATTTT.

CDR3 protein: CASSLGGVGANVLTF. The DNA of the CDR3 is TGTGCCAGCAGCTTGGGGGGAGTTGGGGCCAACGTCCTGACTTTC. The chain combines TRBV11-2 with TRBJ2-6; possible D gene TRBD2, 6 bases. CDR3 length: 15 residues. Germline CDR1 reads SGHAT; CDR2 reads FQNNGV. The ends were cut back, 3 bases at V and 3 bases at J, with 9 bases in the middle. Based on the CDR3 plus reference TRBV11-2 and TRBJ2-6, the full variable domain is EAGVAQSPRYKIIEKRQSVAFWCNPISGHATLYWYQQILGQGPKLLIQFQNNGVVDDSQLPKDRFSAERLKGVDSTLKIQPAKLEDSAVYLCASSLGGVGANVLTFGAGSRLTVL.

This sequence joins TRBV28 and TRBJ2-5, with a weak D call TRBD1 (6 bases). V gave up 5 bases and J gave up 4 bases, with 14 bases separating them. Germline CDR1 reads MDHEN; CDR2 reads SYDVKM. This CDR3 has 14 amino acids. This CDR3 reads CASSQGPRRETQYF. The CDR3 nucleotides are TGTGCCAGCAGTCAGGGGCCCCGCCGAGAGACCCAGTACTTC.

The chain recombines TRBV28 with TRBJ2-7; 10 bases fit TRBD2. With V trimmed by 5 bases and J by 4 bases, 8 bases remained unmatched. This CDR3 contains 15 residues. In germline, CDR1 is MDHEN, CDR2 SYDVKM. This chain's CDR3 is CASSPPSGRAYEQYF. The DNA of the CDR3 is TGTGCCAGCAGTCCACCGAGCGGGAGGGCTTACGAGCAGTACTTC.

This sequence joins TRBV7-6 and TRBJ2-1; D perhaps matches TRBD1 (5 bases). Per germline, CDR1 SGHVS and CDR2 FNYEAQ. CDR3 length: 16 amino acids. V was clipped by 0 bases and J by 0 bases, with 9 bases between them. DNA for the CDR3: TGTGCCAGCAGCTTAGCCCCAGGGATCTCCTACAATGAGCAGTTCTTC. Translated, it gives CASSLAPGISYNEQFF. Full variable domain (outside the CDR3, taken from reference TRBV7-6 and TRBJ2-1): GAGVSQSPRYKVTKRGQDVALRCDPISGHVSLYWYRQALGQGPEFLTYFNYEAQQDKSGLPNDRFSAERPEGSISTLTIQRTEQRDSAMYRCASSLAPGISYNEQFFGPGTRLTVL.

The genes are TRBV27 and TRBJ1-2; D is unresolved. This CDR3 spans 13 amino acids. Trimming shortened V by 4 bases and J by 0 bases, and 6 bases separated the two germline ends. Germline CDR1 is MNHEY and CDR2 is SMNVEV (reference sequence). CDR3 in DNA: TGTGCCAGCAGTTGGTCAGCTAACTATGGCTACACCTTC. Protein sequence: CASSWSANYGYTF.

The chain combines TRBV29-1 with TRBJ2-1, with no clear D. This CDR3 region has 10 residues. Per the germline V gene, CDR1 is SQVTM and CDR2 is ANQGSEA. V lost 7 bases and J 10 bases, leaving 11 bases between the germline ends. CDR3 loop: CSAPGLEQFF. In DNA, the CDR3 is TGCAGCGCCCCCGGTCTCGAGCAGTTCTTC.

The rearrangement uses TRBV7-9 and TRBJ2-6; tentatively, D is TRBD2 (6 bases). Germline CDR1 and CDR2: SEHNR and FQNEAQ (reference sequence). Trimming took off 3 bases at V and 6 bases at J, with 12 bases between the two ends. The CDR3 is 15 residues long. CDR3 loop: CASSLGLLEANVLTF. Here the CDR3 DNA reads TGTGCCAGCAGCTTGGGACTCCTAGAGGCCAACGTCCTGACTTTC.

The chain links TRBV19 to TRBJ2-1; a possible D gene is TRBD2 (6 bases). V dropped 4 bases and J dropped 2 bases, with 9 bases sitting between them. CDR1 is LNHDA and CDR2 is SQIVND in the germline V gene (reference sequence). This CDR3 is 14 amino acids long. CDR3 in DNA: TGTGCCAGTAGTAGGGGACTGGCCTACAATGAGCAGTTCTTC. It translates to CASSRGLAYNEQFF.

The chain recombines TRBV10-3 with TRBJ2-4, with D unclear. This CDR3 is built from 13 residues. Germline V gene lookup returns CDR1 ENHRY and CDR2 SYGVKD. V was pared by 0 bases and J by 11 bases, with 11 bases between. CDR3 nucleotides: TGTGCCATCAGTGAGTCCCCCCACAGCTTTCAGTACTTC. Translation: CAISESPHSFQYF.

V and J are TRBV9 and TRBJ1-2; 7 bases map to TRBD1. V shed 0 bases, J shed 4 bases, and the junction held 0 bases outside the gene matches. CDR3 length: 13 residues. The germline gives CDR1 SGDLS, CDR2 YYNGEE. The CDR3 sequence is CASSVGDSYGYTF. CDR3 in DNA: TGTGCCAGCAGCGTAGGGGACAGCTATGGCTACACCTTC.

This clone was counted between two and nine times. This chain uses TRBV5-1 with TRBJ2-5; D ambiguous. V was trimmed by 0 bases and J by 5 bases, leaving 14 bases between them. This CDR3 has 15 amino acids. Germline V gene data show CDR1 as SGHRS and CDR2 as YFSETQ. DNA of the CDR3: TGCGCCAGCAGCTTGGTGGCTTTCAATCCTGAGACCCAGTACTTC. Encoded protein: CASSLVAFNPETQYF.

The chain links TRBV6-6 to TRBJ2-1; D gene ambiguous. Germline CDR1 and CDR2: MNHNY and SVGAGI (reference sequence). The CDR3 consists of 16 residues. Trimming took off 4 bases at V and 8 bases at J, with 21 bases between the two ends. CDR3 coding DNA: TGTGCCAGCAGTTCCACCGGTCCACCGACATTTCATGAGCAGTTCTTC. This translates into CASSSTGPPTFHEQFF.

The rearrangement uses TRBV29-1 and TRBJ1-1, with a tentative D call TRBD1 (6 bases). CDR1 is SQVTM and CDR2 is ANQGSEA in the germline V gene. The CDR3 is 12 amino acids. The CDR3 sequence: CRAEGGFTEAFF. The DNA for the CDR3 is TGCAGGGCCGAAGGGGGTTTCACTGAAGCTTTCTTT. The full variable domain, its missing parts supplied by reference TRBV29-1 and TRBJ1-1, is SAVISQKPSRDICQRGTSLTIQCQVDSQVTMMFWYRQQPGQSLTLIATANQGSEATYESGFVIDKFPISRPNLTFSTLTVSNMSPEDSSIYLCRAEGGFTEAFFGQGTRLTVV.

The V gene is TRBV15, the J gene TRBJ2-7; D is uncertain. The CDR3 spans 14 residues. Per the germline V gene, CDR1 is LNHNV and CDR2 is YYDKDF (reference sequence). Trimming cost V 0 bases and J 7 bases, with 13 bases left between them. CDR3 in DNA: TGTGCCACCAGCAGAGATCGCGGCCGCCTGGAGCAGTACTTC. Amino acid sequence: CATSRDRGRLEQYF.